These T cell receptor beta chains were read from a single sample in a study of blood T cell repertoires in COVID-19. Data came from immunoSEQ multiplex PCR; TCRdb stores just in-frame clones and leaves some out. The sample lists roughly 71,000 clones, approximately 85% occurring once. The specimen sequenced was peripheral blood. Every receptor here comes from a man aged 50 to 60 with acute or convalescent COVID-19. Each CDR3 is given with its conserved first and last residue. The D gene is left open where the match is weak.

J	D	V	CDR3
TRBJ2-5	TRBD1	TRBV9	CASSAIQGMGETQYF
TRBJ1-1	-	TRBV29-1	CSVGRGADGEAFF
TRBJ2-1	TRBD1	TRBV19	CASSIGDRDDNEQFF
TRBJ1-5	-	TRBV11-2	CASSLGTKQPQHF
TRBJ1-6	TRBD1	TRBV13	CASSLGQGDSPLHF
TRBJ1-6	-	TRBV18	CASSPPGRPVWDSPLHF
TRBJ1-6	-	TRBV6-5	CASSSLQFNSPLHF
TRBJ1-6	-	TRBV28	CASSPSDGFNSPLHF
TRBJ2-2	TRBD1	TRBV19	CASSTGQVGPGELFF
TRBJ1-5	-	TRBV5-3	CARSLASDQPQHF
TRBJ1-2	TRBD1	TRBV6-6	CASRRGTGGANYGYTF
TRBJ2-1	TRBD1	TRBV13	CASTRDRYNEQFF
TRBJ2-1	-	TRBV24-1	CATSGPTGQEQFF
TRBJ1-5	-	TRBV2	CASSVETGYRPQHF
TRBJ2-2	-	TRBV25-1	CASSDYGLNTGELFF
TRBJ2-7	-	TRBV29-1	CSVEWQGSYEQYF
TRBJ1-2	-	TRBV18	CASSPPGVVGYTF
TRBJ1-6	TRBD1	TRBV30	CAWSRTGNSSPLHF
TRBJ1-5	-	TRBV25-1	CASGKGGQPQHF
TRBJ2-1	-	TRBV7-3	CASSTTRAGNEQFF
TRBJ2-2	-	TRBV6-1	CASSGALMVNTGELFF
TRBJ2-7	TRBD1	TRBV2	CASRSGTGAYEQYF
TRBJ1-1	-	TRBV11-2	CASSIWGGEDTEAFF
TRBJ1-2	-	TRBV6-6	CASSEGGYGYTF
TRBJ2-3	TRBD2	TRBV2	CASGPLAGVTDTQYF
TRBJ2-7	-	TRBV4-1	CASSQDRRGAYEQYF
TRBJ2-1	TRBD2	TRBV6-2/TRBV6-3	CASSTFSGGAVYNEQFF
TRBJ2-1	-	TRBV6-5	CASTPTRFEQFF